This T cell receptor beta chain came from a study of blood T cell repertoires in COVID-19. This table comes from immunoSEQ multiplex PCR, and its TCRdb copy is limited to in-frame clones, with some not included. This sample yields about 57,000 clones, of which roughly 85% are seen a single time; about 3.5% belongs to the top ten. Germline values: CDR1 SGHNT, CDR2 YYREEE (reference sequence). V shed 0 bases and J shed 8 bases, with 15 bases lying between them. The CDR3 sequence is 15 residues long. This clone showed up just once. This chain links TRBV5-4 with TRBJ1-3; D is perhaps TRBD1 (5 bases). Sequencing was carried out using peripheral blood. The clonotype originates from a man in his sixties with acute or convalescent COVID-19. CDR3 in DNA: TGTGCCAGCAGCTTGGATGGAGGGACCCCTTACACCATATATTTT. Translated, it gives CASSLDGGTPYTIYF.